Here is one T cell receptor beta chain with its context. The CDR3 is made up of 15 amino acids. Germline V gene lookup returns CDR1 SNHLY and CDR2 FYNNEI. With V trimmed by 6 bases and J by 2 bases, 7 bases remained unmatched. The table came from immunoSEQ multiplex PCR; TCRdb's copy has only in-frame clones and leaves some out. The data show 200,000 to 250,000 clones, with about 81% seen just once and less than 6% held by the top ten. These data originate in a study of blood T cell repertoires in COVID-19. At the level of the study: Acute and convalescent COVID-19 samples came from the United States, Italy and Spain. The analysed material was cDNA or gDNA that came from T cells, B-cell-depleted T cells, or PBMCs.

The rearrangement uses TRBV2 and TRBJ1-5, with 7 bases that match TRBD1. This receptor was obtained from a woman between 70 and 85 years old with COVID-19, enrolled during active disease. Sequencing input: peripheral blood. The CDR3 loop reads CASSADRAGNQPQHF. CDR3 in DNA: TGTGCCAGCAGCGCCGACAGGGCTGGCAATCAGCCCCAGCATTTT.